The clone carrying this T cell receptor (beta chain) turned up a few times. This sample was taken from a study of CD8 T cells in Susac syndrome. An input of about 0.45 to 1 ug of RNA was subjected to reverse transcription using random hexamers. The amplification used immunoSEQ multiplex PCR on TCR beta CDR3; it spanned 54 Vbeta and 13 Jbeta. Each CDR3 protein is one row after TCRdb ran MiXCR on the immunoSEQ multiplex PCR reads. The sample gives some 300,000 distinct CDR3 sequences, 85% of which show up once; 0.21% is in the top ten. Source material: CD8+ T cells from PBMCs. The sequence came from a human donor with multiple sclerosis.

The CDR3 loop reads CASRLTTGHEQYF. The DNA of the CDR3 is TGTGCCAGCAGACTTACCACCGGGCACGAGCAGTACTTC. The V gene is TRBV27, the J gene TRBJ2-7; D remains ambiguous. Germline CDR1 MNHEY, CDR2 SMNVEV (reference sequence). CDR3 length: 13 residues. Trimming cost V 6 bases and J 5 bases, with 14 bases left between them.